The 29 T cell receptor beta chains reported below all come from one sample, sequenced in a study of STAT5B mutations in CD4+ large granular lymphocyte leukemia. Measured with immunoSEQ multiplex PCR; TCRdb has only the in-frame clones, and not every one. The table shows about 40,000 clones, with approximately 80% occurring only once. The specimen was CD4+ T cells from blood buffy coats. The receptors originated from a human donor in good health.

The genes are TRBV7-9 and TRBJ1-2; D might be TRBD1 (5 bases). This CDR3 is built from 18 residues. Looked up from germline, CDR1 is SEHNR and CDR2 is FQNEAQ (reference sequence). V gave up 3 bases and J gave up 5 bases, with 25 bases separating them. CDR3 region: CASSLFNSWRQPTYGYTF. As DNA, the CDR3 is TGTGCCAGCAGCTTGTTCAATAGTTGGAGACAGCCAACATATGGCTACACCTTC.

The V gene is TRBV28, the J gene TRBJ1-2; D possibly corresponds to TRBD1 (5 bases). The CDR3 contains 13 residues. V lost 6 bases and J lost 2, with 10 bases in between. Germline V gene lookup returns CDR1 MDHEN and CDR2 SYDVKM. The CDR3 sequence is CASSLGRNYGYTF. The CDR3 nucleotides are TGTGCCAGCAGCTTGGGACGGAACTATGGCTACACCTTC.

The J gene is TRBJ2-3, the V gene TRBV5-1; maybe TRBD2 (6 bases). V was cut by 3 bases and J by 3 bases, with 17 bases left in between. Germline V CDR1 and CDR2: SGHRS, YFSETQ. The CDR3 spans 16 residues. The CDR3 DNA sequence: TGCGCCAGCAGCTGGCTGGGAAGGGGAGGTACAGATACGCAGTATTTT. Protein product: CASSWLGRGGTDTQYF.

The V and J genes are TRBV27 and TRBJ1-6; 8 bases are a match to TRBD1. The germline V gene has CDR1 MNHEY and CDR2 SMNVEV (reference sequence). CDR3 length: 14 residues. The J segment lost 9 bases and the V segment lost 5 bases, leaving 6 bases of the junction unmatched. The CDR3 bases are TGTGCCAGCAGTCGGCAGGGGGCCGGTTCACCCCTCCACTTT. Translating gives CASSRQGAGSPLHF.

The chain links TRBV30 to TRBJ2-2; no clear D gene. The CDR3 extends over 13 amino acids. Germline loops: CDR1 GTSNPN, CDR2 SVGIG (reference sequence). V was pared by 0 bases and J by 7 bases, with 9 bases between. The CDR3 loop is CAWSVHLVGELFF. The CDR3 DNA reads TGTGCCTGGAGTGTACACCTTGTCGGGGAGCTGTTTTTT.

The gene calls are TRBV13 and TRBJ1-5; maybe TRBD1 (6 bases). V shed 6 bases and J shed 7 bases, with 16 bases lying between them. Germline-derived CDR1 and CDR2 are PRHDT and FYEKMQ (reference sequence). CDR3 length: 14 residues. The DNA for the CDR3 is TGTGCCAGCAGTCGACGGGACAACGGACAGCCCCAGCATTTT. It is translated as CASSRRDNGQPQHF.

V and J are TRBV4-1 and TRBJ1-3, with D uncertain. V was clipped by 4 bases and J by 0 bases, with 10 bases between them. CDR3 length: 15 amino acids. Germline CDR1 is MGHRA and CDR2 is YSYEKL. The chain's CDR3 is CASSLVSDSGNTIYF. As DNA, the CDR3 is TGCGCCAGCAGCCTTGTGTCGGACTCTGGAAACACCATATATTTT.

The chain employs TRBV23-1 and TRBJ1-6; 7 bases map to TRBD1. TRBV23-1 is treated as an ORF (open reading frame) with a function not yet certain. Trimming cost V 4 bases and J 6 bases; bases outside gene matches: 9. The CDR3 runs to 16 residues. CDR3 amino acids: CASSPDDREANSPLHF. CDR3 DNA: TGCGCCAGCAGTCCCGACGACAGGGAGGCTAATTCACCCCTCCACTTT.

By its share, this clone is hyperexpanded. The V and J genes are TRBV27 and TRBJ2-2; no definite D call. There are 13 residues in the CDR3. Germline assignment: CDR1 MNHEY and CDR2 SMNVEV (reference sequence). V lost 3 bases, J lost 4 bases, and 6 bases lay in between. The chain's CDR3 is CASSFSTTGELFF. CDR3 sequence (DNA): TGTGCCAGCAGTTTTTCTACCACCGGGGAGCTGTTTTTT.

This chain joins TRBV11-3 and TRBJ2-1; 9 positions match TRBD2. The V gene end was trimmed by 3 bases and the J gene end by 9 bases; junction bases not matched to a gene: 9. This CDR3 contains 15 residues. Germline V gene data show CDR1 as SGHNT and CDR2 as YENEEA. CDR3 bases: TGTGCCAGCAGCTTGGGACTCGTAGCGGGGGCTGAGCAGTTCTTC. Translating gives CASSLGLVAGAEQFF.

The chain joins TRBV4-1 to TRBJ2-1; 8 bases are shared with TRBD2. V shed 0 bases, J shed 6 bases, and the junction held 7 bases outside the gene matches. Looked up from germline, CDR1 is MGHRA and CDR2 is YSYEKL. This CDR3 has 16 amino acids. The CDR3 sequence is CASSQDPSGGLNEQFF. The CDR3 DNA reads TGCGCCAGCAGCCAAGACCCTTCGGGGGGGCTCAATGAGCAGTTCTTC.

The CDR3 bases are TGTGCCAGCAGCTTGTTGGGGGGCAATCAGCCCCAGCATTTT. This codes for CASSLLGGNQPQHF. The rearrangement joins TRBV5-6 to TRBJ1-5; weak D call: TRBD1 (5 bases). Trimming stripped 1 base from V and 2 bases from J, with 7 bases between. CDR1 and CDR2 from the germline V gene are SGHDT and YYEEEE. The CDR3 extends over 14 amino acids. Complete variable domain (other parts from reference TRBV5-6 and TRBJ1-5): DAGVTQSPTHLIKTRGQQVTLRCSPKSGHDTVSWYQQALGQGPQFIFQYYEEEERQRGNFPDRFSGHQFPNYSSELNVNALLLGDSALYLCASSLLGGNQPQHFGDGTRLSIL.

The CDR3 is CSVRGGLGLGEQYF. The CDR3 DNA follows: TGCAGCGTTCGAGGGGGGCTGGGGCTGGGGGAGCAGTACTTC. The chain recombines TRBV29-1 with TRBJ2-7; D tentatively fits TRBD1 or TRBD2 (6 bases each). Germline V gene sequence: CDR1 SQVTM, CDR2 ANQGSEA. V was pared by 5 bases and J by 7 bases, with 21 bases between. This CDR3 comprises 14 residues.

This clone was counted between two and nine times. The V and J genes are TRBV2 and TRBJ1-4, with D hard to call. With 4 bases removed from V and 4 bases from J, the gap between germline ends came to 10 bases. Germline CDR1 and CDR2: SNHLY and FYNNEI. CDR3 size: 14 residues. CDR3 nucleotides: TGTGCCAGCAGTGTGAACAGCCTTAATGAAAAACTGTTTTTT. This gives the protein CASSVNSLNEKLFF. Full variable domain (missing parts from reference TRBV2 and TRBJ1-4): EPEVTQTPSHQVTQMGQEVILRCVPISNHLYFYWYRQILGQKVEFLVSFYNNEISEKSEIFDDQFSVERPDGSNFTLKIRSTKLEDSAMYFCASSVNSLNEKLFFGSGTQLSVL.

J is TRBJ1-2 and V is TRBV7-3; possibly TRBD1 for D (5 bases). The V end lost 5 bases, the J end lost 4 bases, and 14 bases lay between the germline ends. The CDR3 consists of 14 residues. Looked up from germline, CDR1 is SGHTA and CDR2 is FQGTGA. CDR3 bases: TGTGCCAGCAGCGCCGGGACGGTCGGCTATGGCTACACCTTC. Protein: CASSAGTVGYGYTF.

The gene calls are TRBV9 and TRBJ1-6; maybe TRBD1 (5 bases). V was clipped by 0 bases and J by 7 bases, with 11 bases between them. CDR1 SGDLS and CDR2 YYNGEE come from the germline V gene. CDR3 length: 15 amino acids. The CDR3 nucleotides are TGTGCCAGCAGCGTAGAAGGGGCTACCAATTCACCCCTCCACTTT. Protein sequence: CASSVEGATNSPLHF.

The CDR3 region has the DNA TGTGCCAGCTCGCCAGGGGCCAGGGACTTCTACGAGCAGTACTTC. Its protein is CASSPGARDFYEQYF. V gene TRBV18 combines with J gene TRBJ2-7; either TRBD1 or TRBD2 may supply D (6 bases each). The germline V gene encodes CDR1 KGHSH and CDR2 LQKENI. This CDR3 region has 15 residues. The ends were cut back, 6 bases at V and 3 bases at J, with 18 bases in the middle.

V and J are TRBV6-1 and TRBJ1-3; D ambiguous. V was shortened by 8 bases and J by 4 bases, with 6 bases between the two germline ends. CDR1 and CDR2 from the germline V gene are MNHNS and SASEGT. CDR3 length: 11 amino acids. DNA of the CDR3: TGTGCCAGCTCATACGGAAACACCATATATTTT. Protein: CASSYGNTIYF.

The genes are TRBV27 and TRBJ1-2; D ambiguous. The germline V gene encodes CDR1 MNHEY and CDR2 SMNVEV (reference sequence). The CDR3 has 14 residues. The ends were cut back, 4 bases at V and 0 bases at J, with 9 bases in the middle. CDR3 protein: CASSSGLANYGYTF. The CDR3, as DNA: TGTGCCAGCAGTTCGGGTTTAGCTAACTATGGCTACACCTTC.

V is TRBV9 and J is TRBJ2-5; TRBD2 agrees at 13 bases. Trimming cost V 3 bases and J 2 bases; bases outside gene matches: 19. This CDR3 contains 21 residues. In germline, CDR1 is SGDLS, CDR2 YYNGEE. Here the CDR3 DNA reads TGTGCCAGCAGCGCCGAGCCACTACTAGCGGGAGGGCCTGGAGTTCAAGAGACCCAGTACTTC. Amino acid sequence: CASSAEPLLAGGPGVQETQYF.

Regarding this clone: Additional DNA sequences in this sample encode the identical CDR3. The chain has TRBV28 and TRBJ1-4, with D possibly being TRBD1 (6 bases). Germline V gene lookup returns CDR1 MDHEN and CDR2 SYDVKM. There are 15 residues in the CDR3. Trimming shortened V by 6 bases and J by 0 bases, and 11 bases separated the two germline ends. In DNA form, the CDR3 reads TGTGCCAGCAGCCGAGGGGGGGCAACTAATGAAAAACTGTTTTTT. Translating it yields CASSRGGATNEKLFF.

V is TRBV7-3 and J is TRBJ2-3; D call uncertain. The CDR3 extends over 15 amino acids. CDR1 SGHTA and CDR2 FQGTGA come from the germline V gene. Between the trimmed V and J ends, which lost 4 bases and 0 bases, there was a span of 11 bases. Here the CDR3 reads CASSSQDSSTDTQYF. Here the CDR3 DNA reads TGTGCCAGCAGCTCGCAGGATTCTAGCACAGATACGCAGTATTTT.

CDR3 sequence: CASGQGLNYGYTF. For the CDR3, the DNA is TGTGCCAGTGGACAGGGCCTTAACTATGGCTACACCTTC. V and J are TRBV25-1 and TRBJ1-2; 8 bases map to TRBD1. Germline V gene data show CDR1 as MGHDK and CDR2 as SYGVNS. Losses at the gene ends were 9 bases for V and 1 base for J; bases not matched to a gene: 4. This CDR3 contains 13 residues.

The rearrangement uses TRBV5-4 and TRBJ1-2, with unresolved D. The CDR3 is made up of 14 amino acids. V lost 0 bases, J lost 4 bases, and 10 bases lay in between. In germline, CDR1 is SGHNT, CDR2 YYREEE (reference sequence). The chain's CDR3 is CASSLGWEFYGYTF. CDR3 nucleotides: TGTGCCAGCAGCTTGGGGTGGGAGTTCTATGGCTACACCTTC.

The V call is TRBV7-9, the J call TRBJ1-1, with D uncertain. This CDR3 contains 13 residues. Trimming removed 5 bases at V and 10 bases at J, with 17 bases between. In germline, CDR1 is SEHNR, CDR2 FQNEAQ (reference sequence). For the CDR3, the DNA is TGTGCCAGCAGCCCAAGGTCCGGGGTTGGAGCTTTCTTT. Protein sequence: CASSPRSGVGAFF. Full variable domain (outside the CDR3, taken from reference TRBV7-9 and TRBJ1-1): DTGVSQNPRHKITKRGQNVTFRCDPISEHNRLYWYRQTLGQGPEFLTYFQNEAQLEKSRLLSDRFSAERPKGSFSTLEIQRTEQGDSAMYLCASSPRSGVGAFFGQGTRLTVV.

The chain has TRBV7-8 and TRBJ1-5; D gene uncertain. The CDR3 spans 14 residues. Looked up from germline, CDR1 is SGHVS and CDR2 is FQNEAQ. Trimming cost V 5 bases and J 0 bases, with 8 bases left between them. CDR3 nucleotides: TGTGCCAGCAGCATTCAGAGTAGCAATCAGCCCCAGCATTTT. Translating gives CASSIQSSNQPQHF.

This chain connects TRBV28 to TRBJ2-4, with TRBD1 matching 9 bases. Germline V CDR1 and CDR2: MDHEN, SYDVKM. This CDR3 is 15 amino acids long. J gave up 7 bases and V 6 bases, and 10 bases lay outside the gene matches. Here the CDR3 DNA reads TGTGCCAGCAGCACTAACAGGGGGCCAGGGAACATTCAGTACTTC. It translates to CASSTNRGPGNIQYF.

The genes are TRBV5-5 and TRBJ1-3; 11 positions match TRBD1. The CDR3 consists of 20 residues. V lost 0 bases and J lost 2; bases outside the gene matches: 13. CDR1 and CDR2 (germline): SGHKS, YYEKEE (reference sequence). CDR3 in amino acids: CASSLVGQGAGDLPGNTIYF. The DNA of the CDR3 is TGTGCCAGCAGCTTGGTTGGACAGGGGGCGGGTGATCTTCCTGGAAACACCATATATTTT.

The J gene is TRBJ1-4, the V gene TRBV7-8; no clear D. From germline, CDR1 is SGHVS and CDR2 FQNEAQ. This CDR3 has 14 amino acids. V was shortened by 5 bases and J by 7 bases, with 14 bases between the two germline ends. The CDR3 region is CASSPRTGGEKLFF. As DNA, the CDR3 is TGTGCCAGCAGCCCCAGAACGGGAGGTGAAAAACTGTTTTTT.